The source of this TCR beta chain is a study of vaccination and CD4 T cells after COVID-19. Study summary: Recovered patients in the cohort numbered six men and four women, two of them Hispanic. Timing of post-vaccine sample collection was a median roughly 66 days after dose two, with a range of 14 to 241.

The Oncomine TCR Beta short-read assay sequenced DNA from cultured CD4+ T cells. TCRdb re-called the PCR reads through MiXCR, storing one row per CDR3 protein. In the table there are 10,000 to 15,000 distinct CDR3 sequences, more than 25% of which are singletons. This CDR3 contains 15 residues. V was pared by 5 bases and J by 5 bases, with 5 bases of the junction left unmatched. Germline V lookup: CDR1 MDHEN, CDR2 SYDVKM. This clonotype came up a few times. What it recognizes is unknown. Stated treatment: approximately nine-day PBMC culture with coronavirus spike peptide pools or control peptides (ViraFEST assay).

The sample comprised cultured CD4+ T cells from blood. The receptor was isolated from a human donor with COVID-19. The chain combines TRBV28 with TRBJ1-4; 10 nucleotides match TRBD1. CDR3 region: CASSRPGQGNEKLFF. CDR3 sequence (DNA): TGTGCCAGCAGTCGACCGGGACAGGGGAATGAAAAACTGTTTTTT.